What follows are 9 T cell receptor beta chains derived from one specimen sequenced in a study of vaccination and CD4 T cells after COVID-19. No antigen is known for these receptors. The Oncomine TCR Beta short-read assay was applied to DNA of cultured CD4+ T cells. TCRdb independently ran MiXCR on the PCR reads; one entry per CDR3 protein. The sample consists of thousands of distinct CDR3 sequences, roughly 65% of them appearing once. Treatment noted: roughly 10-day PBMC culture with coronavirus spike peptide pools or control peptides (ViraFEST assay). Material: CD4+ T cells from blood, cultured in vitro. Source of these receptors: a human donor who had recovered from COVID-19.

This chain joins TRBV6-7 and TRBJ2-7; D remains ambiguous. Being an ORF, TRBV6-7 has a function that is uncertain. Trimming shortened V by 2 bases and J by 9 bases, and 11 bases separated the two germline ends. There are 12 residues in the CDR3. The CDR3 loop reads CASSYGPHVQYF. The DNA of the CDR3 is TGTGCCAGCAGTTACGGGCCCCACGTGCAGTACTTC.

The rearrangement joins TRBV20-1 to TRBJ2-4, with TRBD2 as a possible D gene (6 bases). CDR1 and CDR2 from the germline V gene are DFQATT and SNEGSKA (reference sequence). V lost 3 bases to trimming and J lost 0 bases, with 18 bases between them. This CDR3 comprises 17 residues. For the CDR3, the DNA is TGCAGTGCTAGTCACGGGAGTCCCCTCGTAGCCAAAAACATTCAGTACTTC. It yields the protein CSASHGSPLVAKNIQYF.

Written as DNA, the CDR3 is TGTGCCAGCAGTGTACTAGCGGGAGGTGAGACCCAGTACTTC. Amino acid sequence: CASSVLAGGETQYF. V gene TRBV12-3 or TRBV12-4 combines with J gene TRBJ2-5; 12 positions match TRBD2. The CDR3 loop spans 14 amino acids. J was trimmed by 5 bases and V by 5 bases; bases with no gene match: 3.

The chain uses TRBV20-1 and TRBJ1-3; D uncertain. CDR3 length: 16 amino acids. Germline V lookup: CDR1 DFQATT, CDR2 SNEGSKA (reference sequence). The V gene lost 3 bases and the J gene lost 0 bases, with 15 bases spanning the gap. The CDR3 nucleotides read TGCAGTGCTAGTGCCGGATCGGCGGGCTCTGGAAACACCATATATTTT. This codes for CSASAGSAGSGNTIYF.

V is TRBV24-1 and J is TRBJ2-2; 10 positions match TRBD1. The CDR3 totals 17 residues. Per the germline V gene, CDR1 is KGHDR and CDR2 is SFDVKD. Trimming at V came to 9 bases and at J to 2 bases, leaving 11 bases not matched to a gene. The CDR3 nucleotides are TGTGCCACCGGAGGTGGCCGGGACAGGGGAAACACCGGGGAGCTGTTTTTT. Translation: CATGGGRDRGNTGELFF.

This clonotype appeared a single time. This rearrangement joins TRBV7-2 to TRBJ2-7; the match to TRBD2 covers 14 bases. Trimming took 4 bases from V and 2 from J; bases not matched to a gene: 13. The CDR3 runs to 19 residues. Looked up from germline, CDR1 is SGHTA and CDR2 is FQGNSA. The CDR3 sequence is CASSSRTSGRLQMPYEQYF. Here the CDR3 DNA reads TGTGCCAGCAGCTCCCGGACTAGCGGGAGGCTTCAAATGCCCTACGAGCAGTACTTC.

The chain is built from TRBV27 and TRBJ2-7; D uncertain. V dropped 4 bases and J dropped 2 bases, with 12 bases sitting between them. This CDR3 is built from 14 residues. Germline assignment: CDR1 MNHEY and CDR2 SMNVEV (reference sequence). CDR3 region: CASSSTTDPYEQYF. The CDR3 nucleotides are TGTGCCAGCAGTTCCACGACGGACCCCTACGAGCAGTACTTC.

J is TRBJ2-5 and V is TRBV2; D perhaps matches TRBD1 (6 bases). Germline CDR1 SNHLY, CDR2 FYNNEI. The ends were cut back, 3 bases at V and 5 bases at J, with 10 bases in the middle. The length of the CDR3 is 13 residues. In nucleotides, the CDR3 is TGTGCCAGCAGTGATCTAGACAGGGAGACCCAGTACTTC. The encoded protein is CASSDLDRETQYF.

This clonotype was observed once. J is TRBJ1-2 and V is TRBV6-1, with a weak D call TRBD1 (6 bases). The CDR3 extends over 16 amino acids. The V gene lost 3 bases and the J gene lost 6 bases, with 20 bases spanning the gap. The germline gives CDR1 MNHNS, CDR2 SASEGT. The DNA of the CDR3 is TGTGCCAGCAGTGAGAGCAAGGGGGGTGGATGGAATGGCTACACCTTC. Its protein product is CASSESKGGGWNGYTF.